This TCR beta chain was sequenced for a study of T cell responses to AZD1222 COVID-19 vaccine. Overall study findings and caveats: Only a handful of people who got AZD1222 tested seropositive at baseline.

This clone was picked up one time. Its target is unknown. Only in-frame clones appear in the TCRdb table, and some are missing; sequencing was by immunoSEQ multiplex PCR. The table includes about 130,000 clones, nearly 95% detected once. The sequencing here drew on peripheral blood, taken on day 0 of AZD1222 vaccination. The receptor's source is an adult in good health.

The CDR3 DNA reads TGTGCCAGCAGTGCCCGGGACAACAATCAGCCCCAGCATTTT. Amino acid sequence: CASSARDNNQPQHF. V is TRBV25-1 and J is TRBJ1-5; maybe TRBD1 (6 bases). Germline V CDR1 and CDR2: MGHDK, SYGVNS. Trimming shortened V by 4 bases and J by 3 bases, and 10 bases separated the two germline ends. The CDR3 consists of 14 residues.